The source of this T cell receptor beta chain is a study of blood T cell repertoires in COVID-19. Participants were placed into cohorts based on the clinical history they reported. Germline assignment: CDR1 SGHRS and CDR2 YFSETQ. This CDR3 has 15 residues. V lost 0 bases, J lost 9 bases, and 7 bases stayed unmatched. Sequencing used immunoSEQ multiplex PCR; TCRdb keeps in-frame clones, though not all of them. The table records 230,000 or so clones, 85% of them present only once. This chain uses TRBV5-1 with TRBJ2-1, with 9 bases lining up with TRBD2. The source is a woman between 50 and 59 years old who had been exposed to COVID-19. The sequenced material came from PBMCs or T cells enriched from blood (not recorded which). As DNA, the CDR3 is TGCGCCAGCAGCTTGGAGGCTAGCGGGGTGGGTGAGCAGTTCTTC. Amino acid sequence: CASSLEASGVGEQFF.